The clone carrying this TCR beta chain was observed a single time. Sequencing was performed with immunoSEQ multiplex PCR; in TCRdb, only in-frame clones are kept and a portion is missing. Of almost 90,000 clones in the sample, roughly 84% are singletons; the top ten hold 2% to 2.5%. The CDR3 length is 14 residues. V trimming: 6 bases; J trimming: 5 bases; junction bases outside the gene matches: 3. CDR1 and CDR2 from the germline V gene are SNHLY and FYNNEI. This sample is drawn from a study of PD-L1 blockade in urothelial cancer. Noted time point: pretreatment peripheral blood. The material sequenced was PBMCs, taken around atezolizumab (anti-PD-L1) treatment. This TCR derives from a man between 60 and 75 years old with urothelial cancer. J is TRBJ1-6 and V is TRBV2, with TRBD1 identical over 8 bases. The CDR3 DNA reads as TGTGCCAGCAGCGCGACAGGGGATAATTCACCCCTCCACTTT. Encoded protein: CASSATGDNSPLHF.